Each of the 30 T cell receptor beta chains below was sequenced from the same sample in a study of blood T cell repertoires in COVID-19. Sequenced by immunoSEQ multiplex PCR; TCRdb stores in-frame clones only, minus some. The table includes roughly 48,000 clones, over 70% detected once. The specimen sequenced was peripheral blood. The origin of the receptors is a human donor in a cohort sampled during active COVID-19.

CDR3 nucleotides: TGTGCCAGCAGCTGGGGGCTTAATGAAAAACTGTTTTTT. Protein: CASSWGLNEKLFF. This rearrangement joins TRBV3-1 (or the pseudogene TRBV3-2) to TRBJ1-4; D might be TRBD1 (6 bases). Trimming removed 5 bases from V and 4 bases from J, with 8 bases in between. This CDR3 has 13 amino acids. Germline-derived CDR1 and CDR2 are LGHDT and YNNKEL (reference sequence).

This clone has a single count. CDR3 residues: CASSIWAGTYEQYF. In DNA form, the CDR3 reads TGTGCCAGCAGCATCTGGGCGGGGACCTACGAGCAGTACTTC. This rearrangement joins TRBV7-2 to TRBJ2-7; possible D gene TRBD2, 6 bases. V shed 5 bases and J shed 2 bases, with 13 bases lying between them. Per germline, CDR1 SGHTA and CDR2 FQGNSA. CDR3 length: 14 residues.

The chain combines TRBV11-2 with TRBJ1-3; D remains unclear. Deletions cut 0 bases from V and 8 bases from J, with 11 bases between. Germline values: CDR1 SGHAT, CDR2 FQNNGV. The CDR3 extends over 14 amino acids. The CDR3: CASSLDVAGDTIYF. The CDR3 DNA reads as TGTGCCAGCAGCTTAGACGTTGCCGGAGACACCATATATTTT. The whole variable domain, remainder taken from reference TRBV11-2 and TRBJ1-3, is EAGVAQSPRYKIIEKRQSVAFWCNPISGHATLYWYQQILGQGPKLLIQFQNNGVVDDSQLPKDRFSAERLKGVDSTLKIQPAKLEDSAVYLCASSLDVAGDTIYFGEGSWLTVV.

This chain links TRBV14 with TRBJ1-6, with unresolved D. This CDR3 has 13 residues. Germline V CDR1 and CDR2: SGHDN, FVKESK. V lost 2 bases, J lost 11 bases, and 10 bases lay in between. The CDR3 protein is CASSQLGGTPLHF. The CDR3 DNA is TGTGCCAGCAGCCAACTAGGTGGAACACCCCTCCACTTT. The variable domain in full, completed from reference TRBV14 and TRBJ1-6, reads EAGVTQFPSHSVIEKGQTVTLRCDPISGHDNLYWYRRVMGKEIKFLLHFVKESKQDESGMPNNRFLAERTGGTYSTLKVQPAELEDSGVYFCASSQLGGTPLHFGNGTRLTVT.

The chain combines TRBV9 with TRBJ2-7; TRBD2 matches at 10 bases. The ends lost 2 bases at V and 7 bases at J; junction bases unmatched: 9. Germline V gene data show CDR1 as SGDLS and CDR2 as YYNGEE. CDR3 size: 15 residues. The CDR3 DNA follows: TGTGCCAGCAGCGTCGGACTAGCGGCCACTTGGGAGCAGTACTTC. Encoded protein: CASSVGLAATWEQYF. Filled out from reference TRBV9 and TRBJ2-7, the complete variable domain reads DSGVTQTPKHLITATGQRVTLRCSPRSGDLSVYWYQQSLDQGLQFLIQYYNGEERAKGNILERFSAQQFPDLHSELNLSSLELGDSALYFCASSVGLAATWEQYFGPGTRLTVT.

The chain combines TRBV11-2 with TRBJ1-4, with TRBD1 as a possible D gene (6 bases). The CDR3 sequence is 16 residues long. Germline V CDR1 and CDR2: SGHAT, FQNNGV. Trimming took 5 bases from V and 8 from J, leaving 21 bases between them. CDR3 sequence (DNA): TGTGCCAGCAGCGTCGGACAACAGGGTCGGAGGGAAAAACTGTTTTTT. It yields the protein CASSVGQQGRREKLFF.

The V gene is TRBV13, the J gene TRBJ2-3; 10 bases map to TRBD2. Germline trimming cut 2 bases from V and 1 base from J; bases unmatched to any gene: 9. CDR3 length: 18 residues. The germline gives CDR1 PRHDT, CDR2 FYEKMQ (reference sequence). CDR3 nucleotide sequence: TGTGCCAGCAGCTTAATGCTCCTAGCGGGGGTAGGCACAGATACGCAGTATTTT. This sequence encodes CASSLMLLAGVGTDTQYF.

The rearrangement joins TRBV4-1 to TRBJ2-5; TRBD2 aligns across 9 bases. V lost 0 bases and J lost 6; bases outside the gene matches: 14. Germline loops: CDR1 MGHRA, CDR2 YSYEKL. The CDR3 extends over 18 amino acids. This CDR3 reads CASSQDSSGGSLRKTQYF. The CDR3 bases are TGCGCCAGCAGCCAAGATTCGAGCGGGGGGTCACTCCGGAAGACCCAGTACTTC.

The chain's CDR3 is CASSLFGLAGGRSTDTQYF. CDR3 nucleotides: TGTGCCAGCAGCTTATTCGGACTAGCGGGGGGGCGGAGCACAGATACGCAGTATTTT. The V gene is TRBV7-8, the J gene TRBJ2-3; 15 bases fit TRBD2. The CDR3 loop spans 19 amino acids. J lost 0 bases, V lost 2 bases, and 6 bases had no gene match. The germline V gene has CDR1 SGHVS and CDR2 FQNEAQ.

CDR3 nucleotide sequence: TGCGCCAGCAGTGCCAGGGGGCAGAACTATGGCTACACCTTC. Amino acids: CASSARGQNYGYTF. The J gene is TRBJ1-2, the V gene TRBV10-2, with TRBD1 matching 8 bases. V dropped 4 bases and J dropped 2; count of bases not matched to a gene: 3. Germline loops: CDR1 WSHSY, CDR2 SAAADI. CDR3 size: 14 residues.

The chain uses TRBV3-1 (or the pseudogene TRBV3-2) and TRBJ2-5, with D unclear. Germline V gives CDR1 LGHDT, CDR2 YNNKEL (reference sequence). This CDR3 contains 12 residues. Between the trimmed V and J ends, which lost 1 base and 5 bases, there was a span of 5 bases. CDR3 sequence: CASSQVRETQYF. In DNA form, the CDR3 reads TGTGCCAGCAGCCAAGTGCGGGAGACCCAGTACTTC.

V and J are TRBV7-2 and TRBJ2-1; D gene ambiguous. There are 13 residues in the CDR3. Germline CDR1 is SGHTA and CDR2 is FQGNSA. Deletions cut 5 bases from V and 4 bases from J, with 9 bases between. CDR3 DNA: TGTGCCAGCAGCCCCGCAGGTTACAATGAGCAGTTCTTC. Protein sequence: CASSPAGYNEQFF.

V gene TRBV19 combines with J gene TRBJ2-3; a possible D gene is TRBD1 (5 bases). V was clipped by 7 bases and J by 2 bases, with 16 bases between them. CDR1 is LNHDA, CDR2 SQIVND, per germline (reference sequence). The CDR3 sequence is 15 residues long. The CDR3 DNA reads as TGTGCCAGTACGATAGGGGCGTCCGACACAGATACGCAGTATTTT. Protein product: CASTIGASDTDTQYF. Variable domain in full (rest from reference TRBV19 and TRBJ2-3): DGGITQSPKYLFRKEGQNVTLSCEQNLNHDAMYWYRQDPGQGLRLIYYSQIVNDFQKGDIAEGYSVSREKKESFPLTVTSAQKNPTAFYLCASTIGASDTDTQYFGPGTRLTVL.

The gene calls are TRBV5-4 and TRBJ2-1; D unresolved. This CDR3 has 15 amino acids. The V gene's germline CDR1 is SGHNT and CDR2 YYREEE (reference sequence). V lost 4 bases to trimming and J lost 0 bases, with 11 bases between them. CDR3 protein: CASSRLESSYNEQFF. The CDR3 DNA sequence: TGTGCCAGCAGCCGCCTAGAAAGCTCCTACAATGAGCAGTTCTTC.

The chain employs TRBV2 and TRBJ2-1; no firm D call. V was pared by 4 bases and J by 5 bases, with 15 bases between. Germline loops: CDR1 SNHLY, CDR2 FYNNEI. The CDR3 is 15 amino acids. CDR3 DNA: TGTGCCAGCAGTGCCTCTTCGACTGGCCACAATGAGCAGTTCTTC. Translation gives CASSASSTGHNEQFF.

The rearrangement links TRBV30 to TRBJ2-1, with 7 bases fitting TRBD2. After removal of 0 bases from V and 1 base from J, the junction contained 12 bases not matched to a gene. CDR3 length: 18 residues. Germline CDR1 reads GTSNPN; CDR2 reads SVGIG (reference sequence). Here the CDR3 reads CAWSVLSRSGESYNEQFF. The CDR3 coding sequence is TGTGCCTGGAGTGTACTTTCGCGCAGCGGGGAATCCTACAATGAGCAGTTCTTC.

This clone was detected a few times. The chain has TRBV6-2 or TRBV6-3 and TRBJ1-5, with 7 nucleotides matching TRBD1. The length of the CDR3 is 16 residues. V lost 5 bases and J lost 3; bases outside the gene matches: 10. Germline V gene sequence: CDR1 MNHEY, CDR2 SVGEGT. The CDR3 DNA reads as TGTGCCAGCAGTCATAACAGGGGTGAAAACAATCAGCCCCAGCATTTT. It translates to CASSHNRGENNQPQHF.

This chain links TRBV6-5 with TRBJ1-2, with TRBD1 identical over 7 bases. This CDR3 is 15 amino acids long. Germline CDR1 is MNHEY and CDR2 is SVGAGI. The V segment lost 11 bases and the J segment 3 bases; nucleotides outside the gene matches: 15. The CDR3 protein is CAGGYRGRIDYGYTF. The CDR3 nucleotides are TGTGCCGGGGGATACAGGGGTCGAATTGACTATGGCTACACCTTC.

CDR3 nucleotide sequence: TGTGCCTGGAGTGTACTGGGGGGGCTCTACACCTTC. Its protein is CAWSVLGGLYTF. This sequence joins TRBV30 and TRBJ1-2, with a possible D match to TRBD1 (6 bases). V was shortened by 0 bases and J by 10 bases, with 12 bases between the two germline ends. The length of the CDR3 is 12 residues. Germline loops: CDR1 GTSNPN, CDR2 SVGIG (reference sequence). Full variable domain (remainder filled in from reference TRBV30 and TRBJ1-2): SQTIHQWPATLVQPVGSPLSLECTVEGTSNPNLYWYRQAAGRGLQLLFYSVGIGQISSEVPQNLSASRPQDRQFILSSKKLLLSDSGFYLCAWSVLGGLYTFGSGTRLTVV.

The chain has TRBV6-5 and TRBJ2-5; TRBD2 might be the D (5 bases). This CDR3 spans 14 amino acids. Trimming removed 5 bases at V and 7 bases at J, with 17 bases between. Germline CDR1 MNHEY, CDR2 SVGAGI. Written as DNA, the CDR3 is TGTGCCAGCAGTACCGGGATCGTGGGTGGGACCCAGTACTTC. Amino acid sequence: CASSTGIVGGTQYF.

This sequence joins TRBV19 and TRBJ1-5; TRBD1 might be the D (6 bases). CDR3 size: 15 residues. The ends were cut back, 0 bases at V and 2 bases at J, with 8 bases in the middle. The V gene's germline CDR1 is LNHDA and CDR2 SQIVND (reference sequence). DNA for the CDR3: TGTGCCAGTAGTATAGACAGGGGTGGCAATCAGCCCCAGCATTTT. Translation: CASSIDRGGNQPQHF.

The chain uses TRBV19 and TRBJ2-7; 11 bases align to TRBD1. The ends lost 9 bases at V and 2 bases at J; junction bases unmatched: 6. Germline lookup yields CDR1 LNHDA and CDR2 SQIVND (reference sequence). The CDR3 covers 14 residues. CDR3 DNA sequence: TGTGCCAGCCGCCCGGGACAGGGGGCCTACGAGCAGTACTTC. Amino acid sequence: CASRPGQGAYEQYF.

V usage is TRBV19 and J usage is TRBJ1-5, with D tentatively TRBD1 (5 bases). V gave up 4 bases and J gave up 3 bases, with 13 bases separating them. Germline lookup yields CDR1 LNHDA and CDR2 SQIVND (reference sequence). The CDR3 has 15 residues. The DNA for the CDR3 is TGTGCCAGTAGTACCGCTAACAGGTTCAATCAGCCCCAGCATTTT. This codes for CASSTANRFNQPQHF.

CDR3 in DNA: TGCGCCCGCGCCCCGGGGCGGGGGGGGTTTCCTAACACTGAAGCTTTCTTT. Protein product: CARAPGRGGFPNTEAFF. The genes are TRBV5-1 and TRBJ1-1; TRBD1 might be the D (5 bases). The CDR3 loop spans 17 amino acids. V lost 10 bases, J lost 2 bases, and 27 bases lay in between. From germline, CDR1 is SGHRS and CDR2 YFSETQ.

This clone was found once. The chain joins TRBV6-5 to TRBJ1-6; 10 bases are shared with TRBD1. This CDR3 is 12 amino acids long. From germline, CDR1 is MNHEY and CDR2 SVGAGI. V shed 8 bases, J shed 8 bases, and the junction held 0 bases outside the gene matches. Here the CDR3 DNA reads TGTGCCAGCGGACAGGGGGATTCACCCCTCCACTTT. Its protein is CASGQGDSPLHF.

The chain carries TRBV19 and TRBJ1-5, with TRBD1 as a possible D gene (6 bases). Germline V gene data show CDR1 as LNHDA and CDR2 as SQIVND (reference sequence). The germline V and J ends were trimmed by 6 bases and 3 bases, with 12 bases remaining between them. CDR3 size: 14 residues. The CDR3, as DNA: TGTGCCAGTAGGGCCGCGGGGGCCAATCAGCCCCAGCATTTT. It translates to CASRAAGANQPQHF.

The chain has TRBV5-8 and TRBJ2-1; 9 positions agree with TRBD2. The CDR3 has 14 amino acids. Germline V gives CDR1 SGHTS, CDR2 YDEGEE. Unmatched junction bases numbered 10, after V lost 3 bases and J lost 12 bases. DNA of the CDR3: TGTGCCAGCAGCTCCAGACTAGCGGTCTTGGTGCAGTTCTTC. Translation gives CASSSRLAVLVQFF.

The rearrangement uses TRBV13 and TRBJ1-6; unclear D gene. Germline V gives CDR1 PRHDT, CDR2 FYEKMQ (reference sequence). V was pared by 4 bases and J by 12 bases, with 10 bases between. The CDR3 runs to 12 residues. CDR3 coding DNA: TGTGCCAGCAGCTCGCCGGGGTTACCCCTCCACTTT. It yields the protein CASSSPGLPLHF.

CDR3 DNA: TGTGCCACCAGTGATTTTGGCAGGGGAAACACCGGGGAGCTGTTTTTT. Its protein product is CATSDFGRGNTGELFF. The chain uses TRBV24-1 and TRBJ2-2; tentatively, D is TRBD1 (6 bases). V was clipped by 1 base and J by 2 bases, with 10 bases between them. Germline CDR1 KGHDR, CDR2 SFDVKD. The CDR3 loop spans 16 amino acids.

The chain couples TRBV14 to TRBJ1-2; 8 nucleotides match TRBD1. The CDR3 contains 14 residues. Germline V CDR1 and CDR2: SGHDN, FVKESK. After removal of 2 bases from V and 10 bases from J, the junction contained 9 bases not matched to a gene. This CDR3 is CASSQYPGQVYYTF. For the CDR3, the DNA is TGTGCCAGCAGCCAATACCCGGGACAGGTATACTACACCTTC.